A selection of T cell receptor beta chains follows, all from one sample in a study of CD8+ T cells in alopecia areata. Here immunoSEQ multiplex PCR was the method, and the copy in TCRdb shows in-frame clones only, minus some. The data contain over 150,000 clones, approximately 53% of them singletons. Sequenced here: CD8+ T cells sorted from blood, sampled at week 24, from a patient treated with tofacitinib. These receptors all stem from a human donor with alopecia areata. CDR3s include the opening cysteine and the closing phenylalanine or tryptophan. D genes are given only for firm matches. Rows may omit the clone size; those that give it use once, few, many or a size class.

few	TRBV2	NA	TRBJ2-1	CASSEPGSSSYNEQFF	TGTGCCAGCAGTGAGCCGGGGAGTAGCTCCTACAATGAGCAGTTCTTC
NA	TRBV7-6	NA	TRBJ2-7	CASSLEGSGHVYEQYF	TGTGCCAGCAGCTTAGAGGGTAGCGGACACGTCTACGAGCAGTACTTC
NA	TRBV18	TRBD1	TRBJ1-5	CASSTGTGGDGNQPQHF	TGTGCCAGCTCAACCGGGACAGGGGGCGACGGCAATCAGCCCCAGCATTTT
few	TRBV29-1	TRBD2	TRBJ2-7	CSVEGLATSYEQYF	TGCAGCGTTGAGGGACTAGCGACATCCTACGAGCAGTACTTC
NA	TRBV29-1	NA	TRBJ2-7	CSVEGGAGEQYF	TGCAGCGTTGAAGGGGGGGCGGGGGAGCAGTACTTC
NA	TRBV5-1	TRBD1	TRBJ2-4	CASSSTGGIPLAKNIQYF	TGCGCCAGCAGCTCCACAGGGGGTATACCTCTAGCCAAAAACATTCAGTACTTC
few	TRBV9	TRBD2	TRBJ2-5	CASSAETSYEETQYF	TGTGCCAGCAGCGCAGAGACTAGCTATGAAGAGACCCAGTACTTC
NA	TRBV19	NA	TRBJ2-2	CASTKRGGTNTGELFF	TGTGCCAGTACCAAAAGGGGGGGAACTAACACCGGGGAGCTGTTTTTT
few	TRBV29-1	NA	TRBJ1-2	CSVERENYGYTF	TGCAGCGTTGAGAGGGAGAATTATGGCTACACCTTC
NA	TRBV29-1	NA	TRBJ2-3	CSVGLAGKGDTQYF	TGCAGCGTCGGCTTGGCGGGGAAAGGGGATACGCAGTATTTT
once	TRBV10-2	NA	TRBJ1-1	CASSEFQGGLNTEAFF	TGCGCCAGCAGTGAGTTCCAGGGAGGGCTGAACACTGAAGCTTTCTTT
NA	TRBV5-4	TRBD1	TRBJ2-7	CASSLDRGSYEQYF	TGTGCCAGCAGCTTGGACAGGGGGTCCTACGAGCAGTACTTC
NA	TRBV5-1	NA	TRBJ1-3	CASSLNRDWDTIYF	TGCGCCAGCAGCTTGAACAGGGACTGGGACACCATATATTTT
NA	TRBV27	NA	TRBJ2-7	CASSRRLMDEQYF	TGTGCCAGCAGTAGGCGACTCATGGACGAGCAGTACTTC
many	TRBV11-3	NA	TRBJ2-7	CASSLGAYEQYF	TGTGCCAGCAGCTTAGGGGCCTACGAGCAGTACTTC
NA	TRBV30	NA	TRBJ2-7	CAWSPTGSEQYF	TGTGCCTGGAGTCCAACAGGATCCGAGCAGTACTTC
NA	TRBV6-6	NA	TRBJ1-5	CASSRNSNQPQHF	TGTGCCAGCAGTAGGAATAGCAATCAGCCCCAGCATTTT
NA	TRBV2	TRBD2	TRBJ2-1	CASSEGLAGYNEQFF	TGTGCCAGCAGTGAAGGACTAGCGGGGTACAATGAGCAGTTCTTC
few	TRBV7-9	TRBD1	TRBJ2-1	CASSLGGQEQFF	TGTGCCAGCAGCTTAGGGGGACAGGAGCAGTTCTTC
few	TRBV29-1	NA	TRBJ2-6	CSVVGGDSGANVLTF	TGCAGCGTTGTGGGGGGAGACTCTGGGGCCAACGTCCTGACTTTC
few	TRBV27	TRBD1	TRBJ1-1	CASSLSTGSEAFF	TGTGCCAGCAGTTTATCGACAGGGTCTGAAGCTTTCTTT
NA	TRBV11-2	NA	TRBJ2-7	CASSLGTLYEQYF	TGTGCCAGCAGCCTCGGGACTCTCTACGAGCAGTACTTC
few	TRBV7-9	NA	TRBJ1-2	CASSAGTTGYGYTF	TGTGCCAGCAGCGCCGGGACAACCGGCTATGGCTACACCTTC
NA	TRBV4-3	TRBD1	TRBJ2-1	CASSQDGTGEDNEQFF	TGCGCCAGCAGCCAAGATGGGACAGGGGAGGACAATGAGCAGTTCTTC
NA	TRBV14	TRBD1	TRBJ1-2	CASSQDSRGLKDYGYTF	TGTGCCAGCAGCCAAGATAGTAGGGGGCTAAAGGACTATGGCTACACCTTC
few	TRBV19	TRBD1	TRBJ2-3	CASSLMGEGADTQYF	TGTGCCAGTAGCCTGATGGGCGAGGGGGCTGATACGCAGTATTTT
few	TRBV6-6	NA	TRBJ2-5	CASSYSIGGEETQYF	TGTGCCAGCAGTTACTCCATTGGGGGAGAAGAGACCCAGTACTTC
NA	TRBV14	NA	TRBJ1-2	CASSPGRTYGYTF	TGTGCCAGCAGCCCAGGGAGGACGTATGGCTACACCTTC
NA	TRBV30	NA	TRBJ2-1	CAWGASSYNEQFF	TGTGCATGGGGGGCCAGCTCCTACAATGAGCAGTTCTTC
NA	TRBV13	NA	TRBJ2-7	CASSFWDLAYEQYF	TGTGCCAGCAGCTTTTGGGACCTCGCCTACGAGCAGTACTTC
NA	TRBV9	NA	TRBJ1-2	CASSGNRDRGFYGYTF	TGTGCCAGCAGCGGGAACCGGGACCGGGGTTTTTATGGCTACACCTTC
NA	TRBV4-3	NA	TRBJ1-2	CASSQDSGGYTF	TGCGCCAGCAGCCAAGATAGCGGGGGCTACACCTTC
NA	TRBV13	NA	TRBJ2-7	CASSLEGDSYEQYF	TGTGCCAGCAGCTTAGAAGGGGATTCCTACGAGCAGTACTTC
NA	TRBV5-6	NA	TRBJ1-1	CASNQVNTEAFF	TGTGCCAGCAACCAAGTAAACACTGAAGCTTTCTTT
NA	TRBV4-3	TRBD1	TRBJ1-1	CASSQDQGVDEAFF	TGCGCCAGCAGCCAAGACCAGGGGGTAGATGAAGCTTTCTTT
NA	TRBV25-1	NA	TRBJ1-2	CASSDLLGGGYTF	TGTGCCAGCAGTGATCTGTTGGGGGGTGGCTACACCTTC
NA	TRBV29-1	NA	TRBJ2-7	CSVDGDSYEQYF	TGCAGCGTTGACGGAGACTCCTACGAGCAGTACTTC
NA	TRBV28	NA	TRBJ1-1	CASSSTYTDTEAFF	TGTGCCAGCAGTTCGACGTACACCGACACTGAAGCTTTCTTT
many	TRBV11-2	NA	TRBJ2-1	CASSSFPSFRLAGGGFF	TGTGCCAGCAGCTCTTTTCCTAGCTTTCGTCTAGCAGGAGGGGGGTTCTTC
NA	TRBV4-1	TRBD1	TRBJ1-2	CASSISTGELYGYTF	TGCGCCAGCAGCATTTCAACAGGGGAACTCTATGGCTACACCTTC
NA	TRBV4-3	NA	TRBJ2-2	CASTPRLGGELFF	TGCGCCAGCACCCCAAGGCTAGGCGGGGAGCTGTTTTTT
NA	TRBV5-6	TRBD1	TRBJ2-1	CASSYRGPVRDEQFF	TGTGCCAGCAGCTACAGGGGGCCCGTGCGGGATGAGCAGTTCTTC
NA	TRBV2	NA	TRBJ1-2	CASSPPVVEEGYTF	TGTGCCAGCAGTCCGCCTGTGGTAGAGGAGGGCTACACCTTC
NA	TRBV9	NA	TRBJ1-1	CASSVGNRPNTEAFF	TGTGCCAGCAGCGTAGGTAACAGGCCTAACACTGAAGCTTTCTTT
NA	TRBV29-1	NA	TRBJ1-2	CSVELDTGLGYTF	TGCAGCGTTGAGCTCGACACAGGGTTGGGCTACACCTTC
once	TRBV29-1	NA	TRBJ2-1	CSAQGISEQFF	TGCAGCGCCCAGGGAATCAGTGAGCAGTTCTTC
NA	TRBV7-9	TRBD1	TRBJ1-4	CASSLAAFTGVEKLFF	TGTGCCAGCAGCTTAGCCGCCTTCACAGGGGTTGAAAAACTGTTTTTT
NA	TRBV4-3	NA	TRBJ2-1	CASSQVRSSYNEQFF	TGCGCCAGCAGCCAAGTAAGGTCGAGCTACAATGAGCAGTTCTTC
NA	TRBV6-5	NA	TRBJ2-1	CASIEGDEQFF	TGTGCCAGCATCGAGGGGGATGAGCAGTTCTTC
NA	TRBV6-6	NA	TRBJ1-1	CASSLGGNTEAFF	TGTGCCAGCAGTTTAGGGGGGAACACTGAAGCTTTCTTT
NA	TRBV7-8	NA	TRBJ2-7	CASTPWGAGDEQYF	TGTGCCAGCACCCCGTGGGGGGCTGGTGACGAGCAGTACTTC
NA	TRBV6-4	NA	TRBJ2-2	CASSFKNRVGELFF	TGTGCCAGCAGTTTTAAGAACAGGGTCGGGGAGCTGTTTTTT
NA	TRBV30	NA	TRBJ1-5	CAWNEYVGQPQHF	TGTGCCTGGAATGAGTACGTAGGTCAGCCCCAGCATTTT
NA	TRBV30	NA	TRBJ1-1	CAWSGSNTEAFF	TGTGCCTGGAGTGGGTCGAACACTGAAGCTTTCTTT
NA	TRBV9	NA	TRBJ2-3	CASSVAGSSTDTQYF	TGTGCCAGCAGCGTAGCGGGGTCTAGCACAGATACGCAGTATTTT
NA	TRBV29-1	NA	TRBJ2-2	CSVEAGVRELFF	TGCAGCGTTGAAGCGGGGGTGCGGGAGCTGTTTTTT
NA	TRBV6-5	TRBD1	TRBJ1-5	CASSRGQGMGQPQHF	TGTGCCAGCAGCCGCGGACAGGGGATGGGTCAGCCCCAGCATTTT
few	TRBV30	NA	TRBJ1-2	CAWSPGQGYTF	TGTGCCTGGAGTCCCGGACAAGGCTACACCTTC
NA	TRBV29-1	TRBD1	TRBJ1-1	CSVLQGAITEAFF	TGCAGCGTCCTGCAGGGGGCAATCACTGAAGCTTTCTTT
few	TRBV5-1	TRBD1	TRBJ2-7	CASSSGQGEPYEQYF	TGCGCCAGCAGCTCTGGACAGGGCGAACCCTACGAGCAGTACTTC